This T cell receptor beta chain was observed in a study of cytomegalovirus exposure and HLA in healthy donors. Across the study: Ancestry clustering placed about 86% of roughly 400 genotyped donors in the Caucasian-associated cluster. General study points: As was reported, the classifier diagnosed cytomegalovirus status with high specificity and sensitivity. TCR beta chain V- and J-gene trimming was linked, in a later analysis, to a missense variant in DCLRE1C.

The PCR employed 60 Vbeta primers together with 13 Jbeta primers. Clones were read by immunoSEQ multiplex PCR, and TCRdb kept only the in-frame ones, dropping some. The sample records more than 100,000 clones, around 78% being singletons. Germline assignment: CDR1 SGHVS and CDR2 FNYEAQ. The V end was cut by 4 bases, the J end by 3 bases, with 13 bases between. This CDR3 contains 14 residues. Comments on this clone: As yet, its antigen is unknown.

Sequenced material: PBMCs. The chain has TRBV7-6 and TRBJ2-7; the D gene is possibly TRBD1 (5 bases). The source is a female donor in good health and CMV-seropositive. CDR3 residues: CASSSQKDSYEQYF. CDR3 nucleotide sequence: TGTGCCAGCAGCTCCCAGAAAGACAGCTACGAGCAGTACTTC.